The present T cell receptor (beta chain) was sequenced within a study of blood T cell repertoires in COVID-19. Study information: Acute and convalescent COVID-19 specimens originated in the United States, Italy and Spain. The cDNA or gDNA used as material had been derived from T cells, B-cell-depleted T cells, or PBMCs.

The repertoire was sequenced with immunoSEQ multiplex PCR; TCRdb's copy has only in-frame clones and lacks some. The table lists 6,000 to 6,500 clones, roughly 80% of them singletons, with around 8.6% in the top ten. This CDR3 has 14 residues. Germline trimming cut 4 bases from V and 0 bases from J; bases unmatched to any gene: 1. Germline CDR1 LNHDA, CDR2 SQIVND (reference sequence). This chain joins TRBV19 and TRBJ2-7; 9 nucleotides agree with TRBD2. This TCR was recovered from a human donor with active COVID-19. The donor label of this sample is uncertain. The sample was peripheral blood. The CDR3 DNA reads as TGTGCCAGTAGTAGACTAGCGGACTCCTACGAGCAGTACTTC. It is translated as CASSRLADSYEQYF.